This T cell receptor (beta chain) appears in the sequencing data of a study of early T cells in non-severe SARS-CoV-2 infection. As for the study in general: Chains were not paired, and sequencing was done on bulk RNA from unsorted whole blood.

Researchers attached unique molecular identifiers to individual cDNA molecules. TCRdb itself ran the 5' RACE reads through MiXCR, one entry per CDR3 protein. The data hold tens of thousands of distinct CDR3 sequences, with approximately 13% observed a single time. The CDR3 has 14 residues. The V gene lost 4 bases and the J gene lost 1 base, with 9 bases spanning the gap. CDR1 is MNHNS, CDR2 SASEGT, per germline. This TCR was recovered from an adult who was a healthcare worker with PCR-confirmed SARS-CoV-2 infection or an uninfected control (not recorded which). The chain couples TRBV6-1 to TRBJ2-3; perhaps TRBD2 as D (5 bases). The sample was whole blood. The CDR3 here is CASSVGGGTDTQYF. Written as DNA, the CDR3 is TGTGCCAGCAGTGTAGGAGGAGGCACAGATACGCAGTATTTT.